Included here is one TCR beta chain sequence, with context. Its specificity is not known. This CDR3 is built from 16 residues. With 3 bases clipped from V and 0 bases from J, the junction kept 6 bases outside the gene matches. Germline V CDR1 and CDR2: SGHRS, YFSETQ. These data belong to a study of T cell responses to AZD1222 COVID-19 vaccine. TCRdb's table, derived via immunoSEQ multiplex PCR, lists solely in-frame clones and lacks some. The sample carries roughly 180,000 clones, 85% to 90% recorded once. General observations from the study: Possibly, clonal diversity was underestimated; donors were largely white British and included more females. Baseline serology detected seropositivity in only six or seven AZD1222 recipients.

The TCR originated in an adult in good health. The specimen was peripheral blood, collected on day 0 of MenACWY control vaccination. V and J are TRBV5-1 and TRBJ2-3, with 8 bases that match TRBD1. Written as DNA, the CDR3 is TGCGCCAGCAGCTCTGGACAGGGTTATAGCACAGATACGCAGTATTTT. Its protein is CASSSGQGYSTDTQYF.